Listed below are T cell receptor beta chains from one sample, sequenced in a study of Tregs in tolerant kidney transplant recipients. Produced via immunoSEQ multiplex PCR; TCRdb's table is partial and in-frame only. This table holds some 80,000 clones, 95% to 98% found once. The sample here was CD4+ T cells from blood, taken before the transplant. Source of these receptors: a human donor who received a combined kidney and bone marrow transplant. Both conserved end residues are part of each CDR3. The order of the fields is V gene, D gene, clone size, J gene, CDR3 DNA, CDR3 protein. D genes are given only for firm matches. Clone size, where shown, is once, few, many, or a class for clones that have expanded.

V gene: TRBV7-3
D gene: TRBD1
clone size: -
J gene: TRBJ2-7
CDR3 DNA: TGTGCCAGCAGCTTAGGACAGGGGACCGAGCAGTACTTC
CDR3 protein: CASSLGQGTEQYF

V gene: TRBV28
D gene: TRBD1
clone size: -
J gene: TRBJ1-2
CDR3 DNA: TGTGCCAGCAGTTTCTCAGGGGGCGACTATGGCTACACCTTC
CDR3 protein: CASSFSGGDYGYTF

V gene: TRBV2
D gene: TRBD2
clone size: -
J gene: TRBJ2-5
CDR3 DNA: TGTGCCAGCATATCGGGGACTAGCGGGGGGGAGACCCAGTACTTC
CDR3 protein: CASISGTSGGETQYF

V gene: TRBV18
D gene: -
clone size: once
J gene: TRBJ2-7
CDR3 DNA: TGTGCCAGCTCACCACAGAGTAGCTCCTACGAGCAGTACTTC
CDR3 protein: CASSPQSSSYEQYF

V gene: TRBV5-1
D gene: -
clone size: -
J gene: TRBJ1-3
CDR3 DNA: TGCGCCAGCAGCTTGGCAGGATTAGGTGACACCATATATTTT
CDR3 protein: CASSLAGLGDTIYF

V gene: TRBV7-2
D gene: -
clone size: -
J gene: TRBJ1-1
CDR3 DNA: TGTGCCAGCAGCTTAGTCCGGGGGAACACTGAAGCTTTCTTT
CDR3 protein: CASSLVRGNTEAFF

V gene: TRBV4-3
D gene: -
clone size: -
J gene: TRBJ2-5
CDR3 DNA: TGCGCCAGCAGCCCCTATGGAGGGGGCTTTGTAGAGACCCAGTACTTC
CDR3 protein: CASSPYGGGFVETQYF

V gene: TRBV18
D gene: TRBD1
clone size: -
J gene: TRBJ1-1
CDR3 DNA: TGTGCCAGCTCACCGGCTCTTGCAGGGGGAAGGACTGAAGCTTTCTTT
CDR3 protein: CASSPALAGGRTEAFF

V gene: TRBV7-2
D gene: -
clone size: -
J gene: TRBJ1-4
CDR3 DNA: TGTGCCAGCAGCTTGATCTGGGCCAAGGGGGATGTAGGAAAACTGTTTTTT
CDR3 protein: CASSLIWAKGDVGKLFF

V gene: TRBV7-3
D gene: -
clone size: -
J gene: TRBJ2-6
CDR3 DNA: TGTGCCAGCAGCTTAGGACAGCTCTCTGGGGCCAACGTCCTGACTTTC
CDR3 protein: CASSLGQLSGANVLTF

V gene: TRBV18
D gene: -
clone size: once
J gene: TRBJ2-7
CDR3 DNA: TGTGCCAGCTCACCCCCGTTGGCAGTCATCCACGAGCAGTACTTC
CDR3 protein: CASSPPLAVIHEQYF

V gene: TRBV11-2
D gene: -
clone size: once
J gene: TRBJ2-4
CDR3 DNA: TGTGCCAGCAGCTTAGTGGGGGCGGCCAAAAACATTCAGTACTTC
CDR3 protein: CASSLVGAAKNIQYF

V gene: TRBV29-1
D gene: -
clone size: -
J gene: TRBJ1-4
CDR3 DNA: TGCAGCGTGGGTCGCGGGAATGAAAAACTGTTTTTT
CDR3 protein: CSVGRGNEKLFF

V gene: TRBV5-1
D gene: -
clone size: -
J gene: TRBJ1-1
CDR3 DNA: TGCGCCAGCACCCTGGGGGGGGGAAACACTGAAGCTTTCTTT
CDR3 protein: CASTLGGGNTEAFF

V gene: TRBV7-2
D gene: -
clone size: -
J gene: TRBJ2-2
CDR3 DNA: TGTGCCAGCAGCACCAGACTGATCGGGGAGCTGTTTTTT
CDR3 protein: CASSTRLIGELFF

V gene: TRBV10-3
D gene: TRBD1
clone size: -
J gene: TRBJ2-3
CDR3 DNA: TGTGCCATCAGCTGGACAGGGGCCAACATCGCTACGAGCACAGATACGCAGTATTTT
CDR3 protein: CAISWTGANIATSTDTQYF

V gene: TRBV19
D gene: TRBD2
clone size: -
J gene: TRBJ2-7
CDR3 DNA: TGTGCCAGTAGTATGGGGACTAGGGAAGACTACGAGCAGTACTTC
CDR3 protein: CASSMGTREDYEQYF

V gene: TRBV5-1
D gene: TRBD2
clone size: -
J gene: TRBJ2-6
CDR3 DNA: TGCGCCAGCATAGGGGTGAGGGGAGGGCCCTCTGGGGCCAACGTCCTGACTTTC
CDR3 protein: CASIGVRGGPSGANVLTF

V gene: TRBV20-1
D gene: -
clone size: -
J gene: TRBJ2-1
CDR3 DNA: TGCAGTGCTAGAGGAGACAATGAGCAGTTCTTC
CDR3 protein: CSARGDNEQFF

V gene: TRBV5-1
D gene: -
clone size: -
J gene: TRBJ2-4
CDR3 DNA: TGCGCCAGCAGCTTCAATCAGGATCTTAGTAGGGGAAACATTCAGTACTTC
CDR3 protein: CASSFNQDLSRGNIQYF

V gene: TRBV9
D gene: TRBD2
clone size: -
J gene: TRBJ2-3
CDR3 DNA: TGTGCCAGCAGCGTTTTCGGGACTAGCGGCACAGATACGCAGTATTTT
CDR3 protein: CASSVFGTSGTDTQYF

V gene: TRBV28
D gene: -
clone size: -
J gene: TRBJ1-6
CDR3 DNA: TGTGCCAGCAGTCTAAATAATTCACCCCTCCACTTT
CDR3 protein: CASSLNNSPLHF

V gene: TRBV29-1
D gene: -
clone size: -
J gene: TRBJ2-1
CDR3 DNA: TGCAGCACAATACAAAGGGGGTACACCGTTTACAATGAGCAGTTCTTC
CDR3 protein: CSTIQRGYTVYNEQFF